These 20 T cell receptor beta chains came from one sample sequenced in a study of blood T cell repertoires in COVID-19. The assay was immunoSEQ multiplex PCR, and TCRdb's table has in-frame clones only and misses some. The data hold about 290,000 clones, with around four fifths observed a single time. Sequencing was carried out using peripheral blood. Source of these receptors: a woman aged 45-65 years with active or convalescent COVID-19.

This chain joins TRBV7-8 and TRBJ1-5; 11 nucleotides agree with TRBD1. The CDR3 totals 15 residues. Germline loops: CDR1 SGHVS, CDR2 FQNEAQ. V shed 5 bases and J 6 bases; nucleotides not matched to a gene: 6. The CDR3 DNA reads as TGTGCCAGCAGCATAAGGACAGGGGGCAGTCAGCCCCAGCATTTT. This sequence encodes CASSIRTGGSQPQHF.

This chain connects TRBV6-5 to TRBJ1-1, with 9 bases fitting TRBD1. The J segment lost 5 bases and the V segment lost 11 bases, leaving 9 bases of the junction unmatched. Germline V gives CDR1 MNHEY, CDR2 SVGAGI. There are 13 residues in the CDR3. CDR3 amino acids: CAGQGSMGTEAFF. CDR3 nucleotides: TGTGCCGGACAGGGGAGTATGGGGACTGAAGCTTTCTTT.

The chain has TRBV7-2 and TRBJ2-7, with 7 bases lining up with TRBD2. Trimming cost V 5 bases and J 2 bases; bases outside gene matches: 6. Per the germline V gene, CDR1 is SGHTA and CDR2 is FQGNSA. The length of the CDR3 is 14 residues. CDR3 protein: CASSPGLGPYEQYF. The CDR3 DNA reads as TGTGCCAGCAGCCCCGGACTAGGTCCCTACGAGCAGTACTTC.

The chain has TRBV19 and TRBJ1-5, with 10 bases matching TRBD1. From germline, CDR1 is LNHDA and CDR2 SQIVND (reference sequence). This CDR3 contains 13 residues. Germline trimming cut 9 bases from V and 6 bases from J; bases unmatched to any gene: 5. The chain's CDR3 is CASATGGGQPQHF. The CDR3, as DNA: TGTGCCAGCGCGACAGGGGGCGGTCAGCCCCAGCATTTT.

The DNA of the CDR3 is TGTGCCATCAGTGGCCGACCGACATGGCAGGACGAGCAGTACTTC. Translating it yields CAISGRPTWQDEQYF. The chain couples TRBV10-3 to TRBJ2-7; D uncertain. Trimming left V 4 bases short and J 5 bases short, with 18 bases between. The CDR3 runs 15 residues. The germline gives CDR1 ENHRY, CDR2 SYGVKD.

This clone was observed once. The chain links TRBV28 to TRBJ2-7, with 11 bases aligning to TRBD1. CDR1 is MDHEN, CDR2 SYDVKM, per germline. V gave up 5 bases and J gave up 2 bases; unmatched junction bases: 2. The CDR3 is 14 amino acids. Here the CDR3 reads CASSGTGGAYEQYF. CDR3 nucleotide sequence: TGTGCCAGCAGTGGGACAGGGGGGGCCTACGAGCAGTACTTC.

In DNA, the CDR3 is TGCGCCAGCAGCCTGAGACCAGGTGACCACAATGAGCAGTTCTTC. Translating gives CASSLRPGDHNEQFF. The chain links TRBV5-1 to TRBJ2-1; D remains ambiguous. The CDR3 extends over 15 amino acids. The germline V gene has CDR1 SGHRS and CDR2 YFSETQ. The ends were cut back, 4 bases at V and 5 bases at J, with 16 bases in the middle.

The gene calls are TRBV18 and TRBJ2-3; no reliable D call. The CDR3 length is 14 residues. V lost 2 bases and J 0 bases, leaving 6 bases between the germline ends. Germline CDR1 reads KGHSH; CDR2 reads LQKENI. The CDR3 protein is CASSPVSSTDTQYF. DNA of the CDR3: TGTGCCAGCTCACCAGTCTCGAGCACAGATACGCAGTATTTT.

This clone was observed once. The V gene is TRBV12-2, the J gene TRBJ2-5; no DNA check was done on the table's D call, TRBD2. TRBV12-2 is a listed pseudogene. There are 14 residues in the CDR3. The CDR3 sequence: CASRPPEFRETQYF. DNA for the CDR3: TGTGCAAGTCGCCCCCCGGAGTTCAGAGAGACCCAGTACTTC.

The CDR3 region is CASSQGTSGPYEQYF. In nucleotides, the CDR3 is TGCGCCAGCAGCCAAGGCACTAGCGGACCCTACGAGCAGTACTTC. V is TRBV4-1 and J is TRBJ2-7; 8 bases match TRBD2. The germline gives CDR1 MGHRA, CDR2 YSYEKL. CDR3 length: 15 residues. The V gene end was trimmed by 1 base and the J gene end by 2 bases; junction bases not matched to a gene: 4.

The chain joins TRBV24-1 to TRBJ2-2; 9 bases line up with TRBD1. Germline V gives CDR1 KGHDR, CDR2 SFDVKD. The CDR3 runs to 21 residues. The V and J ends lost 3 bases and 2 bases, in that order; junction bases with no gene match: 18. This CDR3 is CATSDGKIGQGPFLNTGELFF. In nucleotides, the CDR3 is TGTGCCACCAGTGATGGAAAGATCGGACAGGGGCCCTTTCTCAACACCGGGGAGCTGTTTTTT.

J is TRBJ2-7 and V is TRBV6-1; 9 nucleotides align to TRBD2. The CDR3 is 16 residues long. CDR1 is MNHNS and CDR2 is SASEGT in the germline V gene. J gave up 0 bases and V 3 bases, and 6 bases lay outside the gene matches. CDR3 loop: CASSEASGDTSYEQYF. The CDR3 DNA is TGTGCCAGCAGTGAGGCTAGCGGGGATACCTCCTACGAGCAGTACTTC.

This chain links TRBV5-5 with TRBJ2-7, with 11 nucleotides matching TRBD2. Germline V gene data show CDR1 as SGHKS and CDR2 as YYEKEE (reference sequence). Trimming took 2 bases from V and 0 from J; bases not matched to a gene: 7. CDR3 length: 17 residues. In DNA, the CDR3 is TGTGCCAGCAGCTTTTCTAGCGGGAGGATCTTCTCCTACGAGCAGTACTTC. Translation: CASSFSSGRIFSYEQYF.

In DNA form, the CDR3 reads TGCAGTGCGAGTAGCGGGATTGAGGAGCAGTACTTC. It specifies CSASSGIEEQYF. The J gene is TRBJ2-7, the V gene TRBV20-1, with TRBD2 matching 8 bases. V lost 6 bases to trimming and J lost 7 bases; unmatched junction nucleotides: 8. The germline V gene encodes CDR1 DFQATT and CDR2 SNEGSKA (reference sequence). This CDR3 has 12 residues.

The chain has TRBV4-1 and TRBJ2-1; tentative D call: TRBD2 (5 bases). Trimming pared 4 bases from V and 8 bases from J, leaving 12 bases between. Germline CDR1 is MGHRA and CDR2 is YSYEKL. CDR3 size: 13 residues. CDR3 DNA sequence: TGCGCCAGCAGCCCGAACGGAGCGGATGAGCAGTTCTTC. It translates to CASSPNGADEQFF.

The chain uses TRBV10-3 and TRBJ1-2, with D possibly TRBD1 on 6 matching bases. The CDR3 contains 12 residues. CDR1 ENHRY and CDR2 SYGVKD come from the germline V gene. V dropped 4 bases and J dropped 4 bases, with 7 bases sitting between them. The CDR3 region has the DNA TGTGCCATCAGTGGGACAGTCTATGGCTACACCTTC. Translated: CAISGTVYGYTF.

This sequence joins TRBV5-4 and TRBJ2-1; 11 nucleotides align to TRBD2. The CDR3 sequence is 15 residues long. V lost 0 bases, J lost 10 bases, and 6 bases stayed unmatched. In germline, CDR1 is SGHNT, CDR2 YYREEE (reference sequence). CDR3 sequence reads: CASSLGLAGGGEQFF. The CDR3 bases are TGTGCCAGCAGCTTGGGGCTAGCGGGAGGAGGAGAGCAGTTCTTC.

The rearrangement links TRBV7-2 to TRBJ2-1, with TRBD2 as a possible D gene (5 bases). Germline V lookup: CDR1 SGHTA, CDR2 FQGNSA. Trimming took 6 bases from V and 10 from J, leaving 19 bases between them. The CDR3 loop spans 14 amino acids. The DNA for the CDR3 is TGTGCCAGCAGTACTTCTTCGGGGTTTGGGGAGCAGTTCTTC. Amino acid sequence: CASSTSSGFGEQFF.

CDR3 coding DNA: TGTGCCAGCAGCCTGACAGGGACTAGCCCTTCCTACGAGCAGTACTTC. Amino acids: CASSLTGTSPSYEQYF. The chain combines TRBV7-6 with TRBJ2-7; the match to TRBD2 covers 9 bases. The junction had 9 bases not matched to a gene; V was cut back by 5 bases and J by 1 base. Germline lookup yields CDR1 SGHVS and CDR2 FNYEAQ. This CDR3 is built from 16 residues.

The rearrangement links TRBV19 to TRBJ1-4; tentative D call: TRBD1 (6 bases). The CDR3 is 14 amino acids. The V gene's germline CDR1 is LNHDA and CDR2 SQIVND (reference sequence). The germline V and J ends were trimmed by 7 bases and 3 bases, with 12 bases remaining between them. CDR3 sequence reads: CASTWTDSNEKLFF. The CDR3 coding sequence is TGTGCCAGTACCTGGACAGATTCTAATGAAAAACTGTTTTTT.